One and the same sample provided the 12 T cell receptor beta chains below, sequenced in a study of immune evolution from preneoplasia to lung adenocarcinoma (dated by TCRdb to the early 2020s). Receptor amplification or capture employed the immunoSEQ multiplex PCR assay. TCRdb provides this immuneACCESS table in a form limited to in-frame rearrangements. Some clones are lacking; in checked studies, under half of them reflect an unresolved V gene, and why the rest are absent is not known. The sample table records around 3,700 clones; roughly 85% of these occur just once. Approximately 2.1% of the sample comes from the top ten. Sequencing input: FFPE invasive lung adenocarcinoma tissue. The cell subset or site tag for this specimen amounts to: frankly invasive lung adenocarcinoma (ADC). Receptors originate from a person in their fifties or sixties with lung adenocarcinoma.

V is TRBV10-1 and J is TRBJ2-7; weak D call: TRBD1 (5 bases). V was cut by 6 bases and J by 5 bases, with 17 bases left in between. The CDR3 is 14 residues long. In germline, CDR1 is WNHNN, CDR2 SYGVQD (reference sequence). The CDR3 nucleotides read TGCGCCAGCAGCCGAAGTTTGGACATCAACGAGCAGTACTTC. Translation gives CASSRSLDINEQYF.

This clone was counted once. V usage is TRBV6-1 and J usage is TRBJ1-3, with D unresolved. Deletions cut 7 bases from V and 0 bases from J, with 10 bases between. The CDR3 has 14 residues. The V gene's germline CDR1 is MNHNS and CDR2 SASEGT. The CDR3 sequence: CASNSLFSGNTIYF. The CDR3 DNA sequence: TGTGCCAGCAATTCACTGTTCTCTGGAAACACCATATATTTT.

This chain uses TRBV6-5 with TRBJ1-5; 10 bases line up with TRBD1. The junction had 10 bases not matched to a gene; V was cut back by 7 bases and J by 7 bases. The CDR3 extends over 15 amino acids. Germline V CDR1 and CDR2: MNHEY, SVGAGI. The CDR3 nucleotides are TGTGCCAGCAAACCGACAGGGGGCGAGATCCAGCCCCAGCATTTT. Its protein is CASKPTGGEIQPQHF.

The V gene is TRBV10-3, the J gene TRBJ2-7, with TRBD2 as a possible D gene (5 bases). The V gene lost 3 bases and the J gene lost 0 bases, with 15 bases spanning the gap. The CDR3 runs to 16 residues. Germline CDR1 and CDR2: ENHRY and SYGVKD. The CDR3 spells CAISDPGKGSSYEQYF. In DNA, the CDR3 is TGTGCCATCAGTGACCCGGGGAAGGGTAGCTCCTACGAGCAGTACTTC.

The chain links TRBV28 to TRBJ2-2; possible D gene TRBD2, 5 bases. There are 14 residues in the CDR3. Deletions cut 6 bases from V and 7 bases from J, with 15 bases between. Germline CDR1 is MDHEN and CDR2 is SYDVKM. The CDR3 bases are TGTGCCAGCAGCCCGCCGGCGGGCTTCGGGGAGCTGTTTTTT. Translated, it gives CASSPPAGFGELFF. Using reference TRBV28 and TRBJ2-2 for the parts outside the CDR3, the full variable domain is DVKVTQSSRYLVKRTGEKVFLECVQDMDHENMFWYRQDPGLGLRLIYFSYDVKMKEKGDIPEGYSVSREKKERFSLILESASTNQTSMYLCASSPPAGFGELFFGEGSRLTVL.

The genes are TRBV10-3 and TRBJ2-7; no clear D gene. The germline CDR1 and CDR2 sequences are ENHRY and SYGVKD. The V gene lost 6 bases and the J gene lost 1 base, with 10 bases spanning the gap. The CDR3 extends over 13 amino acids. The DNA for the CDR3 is TGTGCCATCAGAAACGGACCATCCTACGAGCAGTACTTC. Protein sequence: CAIRNGPSYEQYF.

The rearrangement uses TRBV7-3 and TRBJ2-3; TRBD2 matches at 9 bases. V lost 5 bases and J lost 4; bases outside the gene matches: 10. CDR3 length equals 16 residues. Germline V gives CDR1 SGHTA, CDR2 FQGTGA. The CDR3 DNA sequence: TGTGCCAGCAGCGCATTAGCGGGAGCTAGCGCAGATACGCAGTATTTT. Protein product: CASSALAGASADTQYF.

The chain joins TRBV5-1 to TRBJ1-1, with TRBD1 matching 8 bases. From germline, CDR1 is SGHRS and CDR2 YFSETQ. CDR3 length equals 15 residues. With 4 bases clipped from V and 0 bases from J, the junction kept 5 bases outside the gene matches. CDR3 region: CASSTTGGMNTEAFF. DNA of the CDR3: TGCGCCAGCAGCACTACAGGGGGAATGAACACTGAAGCTTTCTTT.

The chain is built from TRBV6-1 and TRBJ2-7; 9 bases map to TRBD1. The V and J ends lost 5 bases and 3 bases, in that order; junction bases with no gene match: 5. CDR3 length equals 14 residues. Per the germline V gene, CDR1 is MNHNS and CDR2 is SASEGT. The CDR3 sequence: CASSSGTGYYEQYF. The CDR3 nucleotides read TGTGCCAGCAGTTCCGGGACAGGGTACTACGAGCAGTACTTC.

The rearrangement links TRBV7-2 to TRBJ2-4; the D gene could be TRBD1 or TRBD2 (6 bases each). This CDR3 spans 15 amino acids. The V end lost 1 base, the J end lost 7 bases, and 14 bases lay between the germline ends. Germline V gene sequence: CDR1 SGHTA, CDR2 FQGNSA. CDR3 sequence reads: CASSLGWRRGNIQYF. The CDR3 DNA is TGTGCCAGCAGCTTAGGATGGAGGAGGGGGAACATTCAGTACTTC.

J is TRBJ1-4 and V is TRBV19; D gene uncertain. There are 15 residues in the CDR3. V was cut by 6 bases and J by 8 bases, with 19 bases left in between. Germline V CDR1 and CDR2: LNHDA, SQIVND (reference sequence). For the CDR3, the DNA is TGTGCCAGTAGGTGGGGTCGGACTGGTCAAGAAAAACTGTTTTTT. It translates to CASRWGRTGQEKLFF.

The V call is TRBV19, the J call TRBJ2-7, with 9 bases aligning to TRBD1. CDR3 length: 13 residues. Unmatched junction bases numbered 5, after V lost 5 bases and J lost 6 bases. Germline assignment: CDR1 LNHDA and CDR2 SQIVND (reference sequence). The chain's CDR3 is CASSPRTGAEQYF. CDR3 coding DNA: TGTGCCAGTAGTCCTCGGACAGGGGCCGAGCAGTACTTC.